This TCR beta chain was captured by sequencing in a study of blood T cell repertoires in COVID-19. Study summary: There were acute and convalescent COVID-19 samples, and they came from the United States, Italy and Spain. PBMCs, B-cell-depleted T cells, or T cells were the source of the cDNA or gDNA that made up the material.

This CDR3 has 15 residues. Trimming took off 6 bases at V and 6 bases at J, with 18 bases between the two ends. Germline CDR1 reads MNHEY; CDR2 reads SVGAGI. Methods used by the authors: Nucleated cell number was recorded as an estimate derived from reference gene primer amplification. TCRdb's table, derived via immunoSEQ multiplex PCR, lists solely in-frame clones and lacks some. V and J calls and clone size are given by that table; D and trimming were obtained from the DNA. Here the sample spans 400,000 to 500,000 clones, 86% being singletons. This receptor was obtained from a woman in her thirties with active or convalescent COVID-19. The sequenced sample was peripheral blood. V gene TRBV6-5 combines with J gene TRBJ1-5; D gene ambiguous. CDR3 sequence reads: CASRETGLGSQPQHF. The CDR3 nucleotides are TGTGCCAGCAGGGAGACTGGACTCGGGAGTCAGCCCCAGCATTTT.